This record concerns one T cell receptor beta chain sequence. Its matching antigen is unknown. The record originates from a study of T cell repertoires in cytomegalovirus infection. Study-wide background: CMV infection and matching HLA type were both indicated by public TCR beta signatures.

TCRdb reprocessed the reads via MiXCR and lists one record per CDR3 protein. Altogether roughly 200,000 distinct CDR3 sequences are present, roughly a sixth being singletons, with the ten largest covering approximately 25%. Broader study findings: Based on cumulative public TCR beta family frequency, carriers of CMV plus the relevant HLA were identified. HLA-C-restricted TCR beta clonotypes specific for CMV led the ex vivo response.

Trimming cost V 1 base and J 4 bases, with 11 bases left between them. The CDR3 spans 15 residues. Germline V CDR1 and CDR2: SGHVS, FQNEAQ. The sequenced material came from CD8+ T cells from PBMCs. This chain connects TRBV7-8 to TRBJ1-5; D might be TRBD1 (6 bases). The sequence was collected from a human donor in good health (CMV status not recorded). Some clones in this sample may be carry-over from other donors' samples. Here the CDR3 DNA reads TGTGCCAGCAGCTTAGAAACAGGGTGGAATCAGCCCCAGCATTTT. Translating it yields CASSLETGWNQPQHF.